These 12 T cell receptor beta chains originate from one sample sequenced in a study of T cells in localized non-small cell lung cancer. Clones were sequenced by immunoSEQ multiplex PCR, and TCRdb holds only the in-frame ones, with some missing. This table has about 26,000 clones, 85% to 95% appearing once. Sequenced material: peripheral blood, taken before any cancer treatment. These receptors all come from a female donor older than 55 with stage II squamous cell lung carcinoma.

The V gene is TRBV4-3, the J gene TRBJ1-2; unclear D gene. Trimming took 1 base from V and 0 from J, leaving 9 bases between them. The CDR3 loop spans 15 amino acids. Germline assignment: CDR1 LGHNA and CDR2 YSLEER. CDR3 in DNA: TGCGCCAGCAGCCAAGCTGGAGTAGCTAACTATGGCTACACCTTC. Translated, it gives CASSQAGVANYGYTF.

This chain connects TRBV7-2 to TRBJ2-5, with 7 positions matching TRBD2. Germline CDR1 is SGHTA and CDR2 is FQGNSA. The CDR3 has 16 amino acids. The trim removed 5 bases at V and 4 bases at J, leaving 13 bases unmatched. The CDR3 nucleotides read TGTGCCAGCAGCCCGTCTTTCGGGGGGTATGGAGAGACCCAGTACTTC. As protein: CASSPSFGGYGETQYF.

The chain links TRBV30 to TRBJ2-2; D is perhaps TRBD1 (6 bases). V was trimmed by 5 bases and J by 6 bases, leaving 13 bases between them. The CDR3 is made up of 13 amino acids. Germline-derived CDR1 and CDR2 are GTSNPN and SVGIG (reference sequence). For the CDR3, the DNA is TGTGCCTGGGGGGTGGGGGCCCCCGGGGAGCTGTTTTTT. Protein product: CAWGVGAPGELFF.

The rearrangement joins TRBV4-3 to TRBJ1-4; D gene uncertain. V was clipped by 4 bases and J by 4 bases, with 10 bases between them. There are 14 residues in the CDR3. CDR1 is LGHNA and CDR2 is YSLEER in the germline V gene. Here the CDR3 reads CASSRGPINEKLFF. The CDR3 DNA sequence: TGCGCCAGCAGCCGAGGACCGATTAATGAAAAACTGTTTTTT.

This rearrangement joins TRBV7-2 to TRBJ2-5, with D perhaps TRBD1 (6 bases). This CDR3 is built from 15 residues. The ends were cut back, 5 bases at V and 5 bases at J, with 18 bases in the middle. CDR1 and CDR2 (germline): SGHTA, FQGNSA. The CDR3 DNA follows: TGTGCCAGCAGCCCCCAAGGGGGTGAAGGGGAGACCCAGTACTTC. Translation gives CASSPQGGEGETQYF.

V is TRBV5-1 and J is TRBJ2-7, with 7 bases identical to TRBD1. The V and J ends lost 3 bases and 3 bases, in that order; junction bases with no gene match: 6. This CDR3 spans 14 amino acids. Germline loops: CDR1 SGHRS, CDR2 YFSETQ. CDR3 nucleotides: TGCGCCAGCAGCTCTCCGGGACAGCGCTACGAGCAGTACTTC. This translates into CASSSPGQRYEQYF.

The CDR3 DNA reads as TGTGCCAGCGCAAAGACTAGCGGGGGGTCCTACAATGAGCAGTTCTTC. As protein: CASAKTSGGSYNEQFF. The chain carries TRBV4-2 and TRBJ2-1; TRBD2 aligns across 13 bases. The CDR3 spans 16 residues. Losses at the gene ends were 8 bases for V and 1 base for J; bases not matched to a gene: 5. From germline, CDR1 is LGHNA and CDR2 YNFKEQ.

As DNA, the CDR3 is TGTGCCAGCAGCGCTTACCTCGGCCACGAGCAGTACTTC. Its protein is CASSAYLGHEQYF. This chain uses TRBV2 with TRBJ2-7; no firm D call. The CDR3 consists of 13 residues. V was trimmed by 6 bases and J by 5 bases, leaving 14 bases between them. In germline, CDR1 is SNHLY, CDR2 FYNNEI.

This clone showed up just once. J is TRBJ1-1 and V is TRBV11-2; D not certain. The CDR3 length is 13 residues. Trimming cost V 1 base and J 3 bases, with 6 bases left between them. Germline CDR1 and CDR2: SGHAT and FQNNGV. The CDR3 protein is CASSLAMDTEAFF. For the CDR3, the DNA is TGTGCCAGCAGCTTAGCTATGGACACTGAAGCTTTCTTT.

The V gene is TRBV12-5, the J gene TRBJ2-7; a weak D match, TRBD2 (5 bases). The V gene lost 4 bases and the J gene lost 9 bases, with 16 bases spanning the gap. The CDR3 runs 13 residues. Germline CDR1 LGHNT, CDR2 FRNRAP. Here the CDR3 reads CASGSSFPGAQYF. The CDR3 DNA sequence: TGTGCTAGTGGTTCTAGCTTTCCCGGAGCGCAGTACTTC.

This chain joins TRBV28 and TRBJ1-5; no reliable D call. Trimming took off 0 bases at V and 0 bases at J, with 6 bases between the two ends. From germline, CDR1 is MDHEN and CDR2 SYDVKM. This CDR3 is 15 amino acids long. The CDR3 loop is CASSLWMISNQPQHF. CDR3 nucleotides: TGTGCCAGCAGTTTATGGATGATTAGCAATCAGCCCCAGCATTTT.

The V call is TRBV2, the J call TRBJ2-3; 11 bases map to TRBD2. The germline V gene encodes CDR1 SNHLY and CDR2 FYNNEI. This CDR3 contains 16 residues. The J segment lost 2 bases and the V segment lost 4 bases, leaving 5 bases of the junction unmatched. CDR3 amino acids: CASSVRLAGYTDTQYF. The CDR3 nucleotides read TGTGCCAGCAGTGTCCGACTAGCGGGATACACAGATACGCAGTATTTT.